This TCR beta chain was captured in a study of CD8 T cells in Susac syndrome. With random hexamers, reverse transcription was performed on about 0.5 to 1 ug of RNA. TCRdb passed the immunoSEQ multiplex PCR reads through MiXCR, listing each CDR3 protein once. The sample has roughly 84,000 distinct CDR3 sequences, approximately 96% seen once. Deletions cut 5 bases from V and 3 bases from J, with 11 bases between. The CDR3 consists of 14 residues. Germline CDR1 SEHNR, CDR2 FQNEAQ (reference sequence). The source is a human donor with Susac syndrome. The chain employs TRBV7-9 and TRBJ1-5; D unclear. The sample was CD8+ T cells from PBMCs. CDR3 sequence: CASSPSQDNQPQHF. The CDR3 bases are TGTGCCAGCAGCCCTTCCCAGGACAATCAGCCCCAGCATTTT.